This is a list of T cell receptor beta chains from one sample in a study of cytomegalovirus exposure and HLA in healthy donors. Produced via immunoSEQ multiplex PCR; TCRdb's table is partial and in-frame only. The sample has some 180,000 clones, about 90% seen once. The specimen was PBMCs. These receptors were collected from a girl under three years old in good health and CMV-seronegative. CDR3s include the opening cysteine and the closing phenylalanine or tryptophan. A D gene is named only where the DNA matches it firmly. Clone sizes are given selectively: once, few, many, or a class where the clone is expanded.

cdr3_aa cdr3_nt v_call clone_size d_call j_call
CASSAGVEYGYTF TGTGCCAGCAGTGCCGGGGTGGAATATGGCTACACCTTC TRBV2 . . TRBJ1-2
CASSLNVLAYEQYF TGTGCCAGCAGCTTGAATGTGTTAGCCTACGAGCAGTACTTC TRBV5-6 medium-sized . TRBJ2-7
CASSGEWTTIYGYTF TGTGCCAGCAGTGGAGAGTGGACAACAATTTATGGCTACACCTTC TRBV2 . . TRBJ1-2
CASSLGAREQETSGYTF TGTGCCAGCAGCTTGGGGGCCAGGGAGCAAGAGACTAGTGGCTACACCTTC TRBV5-4 once . TRBJ1-2
CASSFDRGRANEQFF TGCGCCAGCAGCTTCGACAGGGGAAGGGCTAATGAGCAGTTCTTC TRBV5-1 . TRBD1 TRBJ2-1
CASSFNGGTEAFF TGTGCCAGCAGTTTTAACGGGGGCACTGAAGCTTTCTTT TRBV27 . . TRBJ1-1
CSVEDRARGVDGYTF TGCAGCGTTGAAGATCGGGCCAGGGGGGTGGATGGCTACACCTTC TRBV29-1 . TRBD1 TRBJ1-2
CASSPSRDAGEQFF TGTGCCAGCAGCCCAAGCCGGGATGCGGGCGAGCAGTTCTTC TRBV2 . . TRBJ2-1
CASSLTTSGRYEQYF TGTGCCAGCAGCTTAACGACTAGCGGACGCTACGAGCAGTACTTC TRBV7-9 . TRBD2 TRBJ2-7
CASSVGGQGLDGYTF TGTGCCAGCAGTGTAGGAGGACAGGGCTTAGATGGCTACACCTTC TRBV25-1 . TRBD1 TRBJ1-2
CASRPRFVGNQPQHF TGTGCAAGTCGCCCCCGATTTGTAGGCAATCAGCCCCAGCATTTT TRBV12-2 . . TRBJ1-5
CASSLALQGGTEAFF TGTGCCAGCAGCTTGGCCCTTCAGGGGGGAACTGAAGCTTTCTTT TRBV5-6 . TRBD1 TRBJ1-1
CASSPGQGRTEAFF TGTGCCAGTAGTCCCGGACAGGGCCGGACTGAAGCTTTCTTT TRBV19 . TRBD1 TRBJ1-1
CARIGGCYEQYF TGTGCTAGAATAGGGGGCTGCTACGAGCAGTACTTC TRBV7-7 . TRBD1 TRBJ2-7
CAIDRGYVYTF TGCGCCATAGACAGGGGATATGTCTACACCTTC TRBV10-1 . TRBD1 TRBJ1-2
CASTPGAPGELFF TGTGCCAGCACGCCAGGGGCCCCCGGGGAGCTGTTTTTT TRBV2 . . TRBJ2-2
CASSPDRGSYNEQFF TGTGCCAGCAGCCCCGACAGAGGCTCCTACAATGAGCAGTTCTTC TRBV7-3 . . TRBJ2-1
CASSQVPGVLTGELFF TGTGCCAGCAGCCAAGTGCCAGGGGTTCTGACCGGGGAGCTGTTTTTT TRBV14 few . TRBJ2-2
CASSLRGGGATNYGYTF TGTGCCAGCAGCTTACGGGGGGGTGGGGCCACCAACTATGGCTACACCTTC TRBV11-2 few . TRBJ1-2
CASSLGQNNEQFF TGTGCCAGCAGTTTAGGGCAGAACAATGAGCAGTTCTTC TRBV27 . . TRBJ2-1
CASSHQGMGEQYF TGTGCCAGCAGCCATCAGGGAATGGGAGAGCAGTACTTC TRBV14 . . TRBJ2-7
CASSYSFGQGTDTQYF TGTGCCAGCAGTTACTCCTTTGGACAGGGCACAGATACGCAGTATTTT TRBV6-6 once TRBD1 TRBJ2-3
CASSLRTSGRIPNEQFF TGTGCCAGCAGCTTGCGGACTAGCGGGAGGATCCCCAATGAGCAGTTCTTC TRBV5-4 few TRBD2 TRBJ2-1
CASSRDGTGLAKNIQYF TGTGCCAGCAGCCGCGACGGGACAGGGTTAGCCAAAAACATTCAGTACTTC TRBV11-2 . TRBD1 TRBJ2-4
CASSPLGGSYEQYF TGTGCCAGCTCCCCCTTGGGCGGGAGCTACGAGCAGTACTTC TRBV18 . TRBD2 TRBJ2-7
CSAAPLAEQYF TGCAGTGCTGCCCCACTTGCCGAGCAGTACTTC TRBV20-1 . . TRBJ2-7
CASSEMAGAYTGELFF TGTGCCAGCAGTGAAATGGCGGGGGCCTACACCGGGGAGCTGTTTTTT TRBV2 . . TRBJ2-2
CASTQSSYNSPLHF TGCGCCAGCACACAGAGCTCCTATAATTCACCCCTCCACTTT TRBV10-1 . . TRBJ1-6
CASSLTGGEETQYF TGTGCCAGCAGCCTAACAGGGGGCGAAGAGACCCAGTACTTC TRBV7-9 . TRBD1 TRBJ2-5
CASSVDPAGLATYEQYF TGTGCCAGCAGCGTAGACCCCGCGGGACTAGCGACCTACGAGCAGTACTTC TRBV9 . TRBD2 TRBJ2-7
CASSLFPGLAGHTDTQYF TGTGCCAGCAGCCTTTTCCCGGGACTAGCGGGGCACACAGATACGCAGTATTTT TRBV4-2 once TRBD2 TRBJ2-3
CASSGSGGNQPQHF TGTGCCAGCAGTGGGTCCGGGGGCAATCAGCCCCAGCATTTT TRBV6-1 . . TRBJ1-5
CASSAGTPKGNTIYF TGCGCCAGCAGCGCCGGGACACCGAAAGGAAACACCATATATTTT TRBV5-1 . . TRBJ1-3
CASSVASETGNTIYF TGTGCCAGCAGCGTAGCTTCAGAAACTGGAAACACCATATATTTT TRBV9 . . TRBJ1-3
CASSHRQGVAVGETQYF TGCGCCAGCAGCCACCGACAGGGGGTGGCCGTTGGGGAGACCCAGTACTTC TRBV4-1 . TRBD1 TRBJ2-5
CASSSFQGVDNYGYTF TGTGCCAGCAGCTCCTTCCAGGGGGTCGATAACTATGGCTACACCTTC TRBV7-2 . TRBD1 TRBJ1-2
CASKHYSYNEQFF TGTGCCAGCAAGCACTACTCCTACAATGAGCAGTTCTTC TRBV25-1 few . TRBJ2-1
CASSYSRGREDTQYF TGTGCCAGCAGTTACTCGAGGGGGAGGGAAGATACGCAGTATTTT TRBV6-6 . . TRBJ2-3
CASSHGETQYF TGTGCCAGCAGCCACGGGGAGACCCAGTACTTC TRBV14 few . TRBJ2-5
CASSQDGDRRLMYEQYF TGTGCCAGCAGCCAAGATGGGGACAGGAGATTGATGTACGAGCAGTACTTC TRBV14 . TRBD1 TRBJ2-7